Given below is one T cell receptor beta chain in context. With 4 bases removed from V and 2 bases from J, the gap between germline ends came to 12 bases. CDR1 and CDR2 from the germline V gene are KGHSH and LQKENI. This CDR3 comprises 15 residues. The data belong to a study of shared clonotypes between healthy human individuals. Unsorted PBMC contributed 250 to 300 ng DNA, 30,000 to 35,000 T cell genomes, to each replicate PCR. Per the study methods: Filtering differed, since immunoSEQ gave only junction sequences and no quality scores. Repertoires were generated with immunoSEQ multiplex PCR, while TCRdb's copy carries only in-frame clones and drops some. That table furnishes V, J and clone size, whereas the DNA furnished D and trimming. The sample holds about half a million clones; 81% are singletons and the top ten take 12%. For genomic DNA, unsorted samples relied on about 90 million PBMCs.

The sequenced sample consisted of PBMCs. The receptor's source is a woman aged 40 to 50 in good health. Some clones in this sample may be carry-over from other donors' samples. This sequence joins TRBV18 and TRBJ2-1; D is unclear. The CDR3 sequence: CASSQGLDPYNEQFF. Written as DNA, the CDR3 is TGTGCCAGCTCACAAGGGCTAGATCCCTACAATGAGCAGTTCTTC.